This T cell receptor beta chain was captured in a study of read filtering for tumor transcriptome and immune sequencing. The length of the CDR3 is 14 residues. Trimming shortened V by 3 bases and J by 8 bases, and 19 bases separated the two germline ends. Germline V gene sequence: CDR1 SQVTM, CDR2 ANQGSEA. Study observations and caveats: Correlation between methods rose after single-read clonotypes were removed.

This clonotype was observed at least ten times. Its specificity is not known. The library was built from 400 ng RNA with molecular barcoded adaptors for alpha/delta and beta/gamma chains. TCRdb redid the calling of the reads with MiXCR, one entry per CDR3 protein. The sample has about 57,000 distinct CDR3 sequences; approximately 15% are singletons. V and J are TRBV29-1 and TRBJ1-1; no clear D gene. Sequencing was performed on a population of CD138-negative cells sorted from bone marrow. The TCR was taken from a donor older than 35 with multiple myeloma. The CDR3 coding sequence is TGCAGCGTTGAGGAATCTTGGCTATCAGCGGAAGCTTTCTTT. It codes for CSVEESWLSAEAFF.